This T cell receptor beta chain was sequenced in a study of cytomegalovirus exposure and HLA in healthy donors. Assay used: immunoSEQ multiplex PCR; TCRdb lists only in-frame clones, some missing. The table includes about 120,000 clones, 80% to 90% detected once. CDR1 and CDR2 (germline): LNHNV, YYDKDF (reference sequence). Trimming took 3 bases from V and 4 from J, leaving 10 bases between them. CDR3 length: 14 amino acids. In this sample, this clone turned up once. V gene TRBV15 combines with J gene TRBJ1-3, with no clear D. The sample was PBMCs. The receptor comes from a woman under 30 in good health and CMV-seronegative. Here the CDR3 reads CATSSRGIGNTIYF. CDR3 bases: TGTGCCACCAGCAGCAGAGGAATCGGAAACACCATATATTTT.